This is a list of T cell receptor beta chains from one sample in a study of beta chain features in type 1 diabetes. Sequencing was performed with immunoSEQ multiplex PCR; in TCRdb, only in-frame clones are kept and a portion is missing. Among roughly 130,000 clones listed, roughly a tenth were seen once. The sequencing input was central memory CD4+ T cells from blood. These receptors were obtained from a man aged 18 to 30 in good health. CDR3s include the opening cysteine and the closing phenylalanine or tryptophan. Each record gives: J gene, V gene, CDR3 protein.

TRBJ1-3,TRBV5-1,CASSSDPEGNTIYF
TRBJ2-5,TRBV7-3,CASSSTGLGTQYF
TRBJ2-5,TRBV19,CASSIDPQGRETQYF
TRBJ2-7,TRBV5-1,CASSTSGTGVLEQYF
TRBJ2-1,TRBV19,CASSMSASSYNEQFF
TRBJ2-3,TRBV6-6,CASSSSGGSTDTQYF
TRBJ2-7,TRBV5-1,CASRAGGPDEQYF
TRBJ1-4,TRBV6-5,CASREGLNEKLFF
TRBJ1-6,TRBV6-5,CASSYSGTATSPLHF
TRBJ2-3,TRBV6-5,CASSRDRGTDTQYF
TRBJ2-2,TRBV7-3,CASSLSPVQNTGELFF
TRBJ2-5,TRBV6-1,CASSAVGGGRETQYF
TRBJ2-7,TRBV5-6,CASSLAGWTGVYEQYF
TRBJ2-6,TRBV25-1,CASSFKLGQNSGANVLTF
TRBJ2-3,TRBV7-2,CASSLGEFPDTQYF
TRBJ1-6,TRBV7-2,CASSDRGKESPLHF
TRBJ1-1,TRBV4-3,CASSQVARDTEAFF
TRBJ2-1,TRBV4-3,CASSQDYFNEQFF
TRBJ2-7,TRBV29-1,CSPRGQYF
TRBJ2-2,TRBV5-1,CASRESGTGELFF
TRBJ2-5,TRBV18,CASSLPKLGDLETQYF
TRBJ2-7,TRBV5-6,CASSSAGLAGVVSYEQYF
TRBJ2-1,TRBV7-9,CASSAQVASGGDNEQFF
TRBJ2-7,TRBV28,CASSEDRPYEQYF
TRBJ2-3,TRBV19,CASSDYTDTQYF
TRBJ2-1,TRBV2,CASSERSGGYNEQFF